This record covers a single T cell receptor beta chain. Patients in the hyperthyroidism group, adults aged 18 to 65, were newly diagnosed, under 2 months' duration. The sample belongs to a study of Graves' ophthalmopathy and Graves' hyperthyroidism. Amplification targeted the TCR beta CDR3 regions, with RNA transcripts as the source material. RT-PCR was first run with HTBI primers, then multiplex PCR in a second round. One entry per CDR3 protein results from TCRdb running MiXCR on the multiplex PCR reads. Of roughly 1.1 million distinct CDR3 sequences in the sample, roughly 35% were seen once. The CDR3 loop spans 15 amino acids. Trimming left V 1 base short and J 2 bases short, with 8 bases between. The germline V gene encodes CDR1 SGHTA and CDR2 FQGTGA.

The receptor comes from an adult man with Graves' hyperthyroidism. The material sequenced was peripheral blood or thyroid tissue (not recorded which). V gene TRBV7-3 combines with J gene TRBJ2-2; D is undetermined. The DNA of the CDR3 is TGTGCCAGCAGCTTAAGGTCACAAAACACCGGGGAGCTGTTTTTT. It yields the protein CASSLRSQNTGELFF.